A single sample is the source of the 13 T cell receptor beta chains below, sequenced in a study of T cell changes during pregnancy in multiple sclerosis. Profiled with immunoSEQ multiplex PCR; TCRdb holds only in-frame clones, not every one. This table holds more than 85,000 clones, nearly 95% found once. Sequenced material: peripheral blood, taken after pregnancy. The receptors shown here come from a female donor in good health, enrolled as a control in a pregnancy study.

This sequence joins TRBV28 and TRBJ2-7; TRBD1 agrees at 9 bases. The CDR3 loop spans 15 amino acids. In germline, CDR1 is MDHEN, CDR2 SYDVKM. Losses at the gene ends were 8 bases for V and 5 bases for J; bases not matched to a gene: 13. CDR3 bases: TGTGCCAGCGGTAATACCGGGACAGGGTTCCACGAGCAGTACTTC. It is translated as CASGNTGTGFHEQYF.

The rearrangement links TRBV27 to TRBJ2-7, with 10 positions matching TRBD1. This CDR3 is 13 amino acids long. Germline loops: CDR1 MNHEY, CDR2 SMNVEV (reference sequence). J lost 6 bases, V lost 3 bases, and 2 bases had no gene match. The CDR3 region is CASSFGQGGEQYF. The DNA of the CDR3 is TGTGCCAGCAGTTTTGGACAGGGGGGCGAGCAGTACTTC.

The CDR3, as DNA: TGTGCCAGCCGCGGCCTGGGGACCCAGTACTTC. Translated: CASRGLGTQYF. The V gene is TRBV7-2, the J gene TRBJ2-5, with no clear D. Germline V gives CDR1 SGHTA, CDR2 FQGNSA. V was clipped by 8 bases and J by 7 bases, with 11 bases between them. The CDR3 covers 11 residues.

The chain employs TRBV5-1 and TRBJ2-2; D might be TRBD1 (6 bases). From germline, CDR1 is SGHRS and CDR2 YFSETQ. This CDR3 has 17 residues. V gave up 0 bases and J gave up 4 bases, with 16 bases separating them. The CDR3 loop reads CASSLARLQGRTGELFF. The CDR3 DNA reads TGCGCCAGCAGCTTGGCCCGTTTACAGGGCCGCACCGGGGAGCTGTTTTTT.

The rearrangement links TRBV5-4 to TRBJ2-3, with 11 bases lining up with TRBD2. The CDR3 is 17 amino acids. V was pared by 4 bases and J by 0 bases, with 7 bases of the junction left unmatched. Germline V gene sequence: CDR1 SGHNT, CDR2 YYREEE (reference sequence). The CDR3, as DNA: TGTGCCAGCAGCACCAGGACTAGCGGGCATAGCACAGATACGCAGTATTTT. This encodes CASSTRTSGHSTDTQYF.

This clone was detected once. The CDR3 here is CASSQAGTEAYNEQFF. In DNA form, the CDR3 reads TGCGCCAGCAGCCAAGCCGGGACAGAGGCCTACAATGAGCAGTTCTTC. The chain links TRBV5-1 to TRBJ2-1, with 7 bases aligning to TRBD1. The CDR3 totals 16 residues. Germline CDR1 reads SGHRS; CDR2 reads YFSETQ. V shed 4 bases, J shed 2 bases, and the junction held 9 bases outside the gene matches.

The chain is built from TRBV7-2 and TRBJ2-2, with D perhaps matching TRBD2 (7 bases). V lost 7 bases and J 2 bases, leaving 20 bases between the germline ends. Germline loops: CDR1 SGHTA, CDR2 FQGNSA. This CDR3 has 17 residues. CDR3 in amino acids: CASTPRGGVRNTGELFF. The CDR3 DNA follows: TGTGCCAGCACTCCAAGGGGGGGGGTGAGAAACACCGGGGAGCTGTTTTTT. Looking up the rest from reference TRBV7-2 and TRBJ2-2 gives the full variable domain: GAGVSQSPSNKVTEKGKDVELRCDPISGHTALYWYRQSLGQGLEFLIYFQGNSAPDKSGLPSDRFSAERTGGSVSTLTIQRTQQEDSAVYLCASTPRGGVRNTGELFFGEGSRLTVL.

This CDR3 reads CASSESSGGAYEQYF. In DNA form, the CDR3 reads TGTGCCAGCAGCGAAAGTTCAGGTGGCGCCTACGAGCAGTACTTC. The gene calls are TRBV2 and TRBJ2-7; D unclear. Looked up from germline, CDR1 is SNHLY and CDR2 is FYNNEI. The CDR3 covers 15 residues. V was clipped by 6 bases and J by 2 bases, with 17 bases between them.

The CDR3 DNA sequence: TGTGCCAGTAGTTGGGGACTAGCGGGAGCCGACCTCTACGAGCAGTACTTC. Translation gives CASSWGLAGADLYEQYF. The J gene is TRBJ2-7, the V gene TRBV19, with TRBD2 matching over 14 bases. The CDR3 covers 17 residues. CDR1 LNHDA and CDR2 SQIVND come from the germline V gene (reference sequence). Trimming took 5 bases from V and 3 from J; bases not matched to a gene: 9.

This chain connects TRBV2 to TRBJ2-7; D possibly corresponds to TRBD2 (6 bases). The V gene's germline CDR1 is SNHLY and CDR2 FYNNEI. Trimming shortened V by 4 bases and J by 7 bases, and 20 bases separated the two germline ends. This CDR3 contains 15 residues. CDR3 in DNA: TGTGCCAGCAGTGTCGGAGTGGGGAAGGCGGGGGAGCAGTACTTC. Translation gives CASSVGVGKAGEQYF.

The rearrangement joins TRBV5-1 to TRBJ2-3; D may be TRBD1 (6 bases). CDR1 SGHRS and CDR2 YFSETQ come from the germline V gene. The CDR3 extends over 19 amino acids. Trimming removed 2 bases from V and 1 base from J, with 23 bases in between. In DNA, the CDR3 is TGCGCCAGCAGCTTTGGGTCCGATCCCTGGGGACAAGGCACAGATACGCAGTATTTT. It is translated as CASSFGSDPWGQGTDTQYF.

The chain couples TRBV7-2 to TRBJ2-3; D is perhaps TRBD2 (5 bases). Germline V gives CDR1 SGHTA, CDR2 FQGNSA. This CDR3 has 15 residues. Trimming left V 4 bases short and J 4 bases short, with 15 bases between. The DNA of the CDR3 is TGTGCCAGCAGCTCCCGGACTCAATCCCCAGATACGCAGTATTTT. It specifies CASSSRTQSPDTQYF.

The chain links TRBV27 to TRBJ2-7; 9 nucleotides agree with TRBD2. V was pared by 2 bases and J by 2 bases, with 1 base of the junction left unmatched. The CDR3 extends over 14 amino acids. CDR1 and CDR2 from the germline V gene are MNHEY and SMNVEV (reference sequence). The CDR3 bases are TGTGCCAGCAGTTTAGCGGGAGGGCCCTACGAGCAGTACTTC. Protein sequence: CASSLAGGPYEQYF.